This TCR beta chain was captured by sequencing in a study of T-cell memory formation after mild COVID-19 (dated by TCRdb to the early 2020s). Describing the broader study: TCR sequence clusters from the two donors were found to be largely donor specific. Longitudinal TCRalpha and TCRbeta repertoire sequencing tracked T-cell clones expanding and contracting after mild COVID-19 in two donors. Two young, previously healthy adult volunteers made up the cohort, one male and one female.

What the authors observed across the whole study: The second-wave clones that peaked on day 37 were not confirmed to be SARS-CoV-2 specific. The detection of some responding clones in pre-infection memory suggests that pre-existing cross-reactive memory T cells joined the SARS-CoV-2 response. Balanced CD4/CD8 phenotypes were observed for clones contracting from day 15 to 85, whereas a bias towards CD4+ was observed for a second wave of clones expanding from day 15 to 37. The study covered only two mild cases, and larger cohorts including severe cases with pre-infection samples were considered necessary. Contracting CD4+ clones were located mainly in the CM and EM memory subsets, whereas CD8+ clones were found to be enriched in EMRA.

A word on this clonotype: It lacks a known antigen. Base-call qualities are not available, and no considerably larger clone is one nucleotide away.

Sequencing was performed on an Illumina NovaSeq 6000. Using 5'RACE with constant-segment primers, TCRalpha and TCRbeta cDNA libraries were constructed, with sample barcodes and unique molecular identifiers added in the process. Trizol reagent was used to extract RNA from every sample. Library amplification was performed in two PCR steps, and a second sample barcode and Illumina TruSeq adapters were introduced in the second step. Libraries were sequenced on an Illumina NovaSeq with 2 x 150 bp paired-end reads. Regarding the original processing steps: The reads were demultiplexed and collapsed into UMI-guided consensus sequences using migec v1.2.7. With mixcr v2.1.11, UMI consensuses were aligned to TRA and TRB V and J templates and assembled into clonotypes. Expanded or contracted clonotypes were those called significant by both edgeR and NoisET, with noise models trained on biological replicates. For edgeR calls, a false discovery rate-adjusted p below 0.01 and a log2 fold-change threshold of 1 were applied. PCA with hierarchical clustering of max-normalized trajectories of the 1000 most abundant clonotypes was used as exploratory dynamics analysis. Separately sequenced CD4+ and CD8+ repertoires were used to assign a CD4 or CD8 phenotype to each responding clone. TCRdb trimmed the raw reads at Q25, called clones with MiXCR and kept productive beta chains. Under each unique CDR3 protein, matching rows form one entry showing the most common genes and DNA. The V and J calls reflect TCRdb's pipeline rather than the authors' work. Here the sample has hundreds of thousands of distinct CDR3 sequences; roughly a fifth occur a single time. The biggest ten clones account for 8.4% of the sample.

Ficoll-Paque density gradient centrifugation was the method used to isolate PBMCs. The receptor was derived from an adult woman who had mild COVID-19 (a few samples of this study predate the infection). The sample titles of this study are shuffled in the database, so cell type and time point are left out; the donor was told from shared clones. Sequenced: PBMCs or a T cell subset sorted from them (not recorded which).

The CDR3 region has the sequence CAIRRVGAGGYTF. The base sequence is TGTGCCATCAGACGAGTGGGAGCAGGTGGCTACACCTTC. The sequence links TRBV6-5 to TRBJ1-2; the D gene is unclear. Reading from cysteine to phenylalanine, the CDR3 counts 13 amino acids. Only CDR3 DNA remains: 39 bases, in frame from the first base. CDR1 MNHEY and CDR2 SVGAGI are derived from the germline V gene. V loses 10 bases of germline sequence and J loses 7 bases, and the interval between the two ends is 19 bases.